The clone carrying this TCR beta chain was counted a few times. The antigen is undetermined. The data belong to a study of blood T cells in healthy people across ages. Study at large: About one barcoded beta molecule was captured per two T cells (by template switching). Regarding the study as a whole: Diversity figures based on one million T cells were deemed too low. Long-lived donors carried more naive CD4+ cells and greater diversity than aged donors.

The V end lost 2 bases, the J end lost 1 base, and 15 bases lay between the germline ends. CDR3 length: 16 amino acids. The germline V gene has CDR1 DFQATT and CDR2 SNEGSKA (reference sequence). Primed by a sample-barcoded 5' primer and a J-beta primer mix, a second PCR proceeded for about 6 to 11 cycles. Template switching added a 12-random-nucleotide identifier to every cDNA molecule. One entry per CDR3 protein, called by TCRdb with MiXCR from the 5' RACE reads. The repertoire holds around 1,800,000 distinct CDR3 sequences, with approximately 39% as singletons. Input material: blood. The chain recombines TRBV20-1 with TRBJ2-1; unclear D gene. The source is a human donor in good health. The DNA for the CDR3 is TGCAGTGCTAGACGGGTGGGTCTACTTTCCTACAATGAGCAGTTCTTC. Protein product: CSARRVGLLSYNEQFF.